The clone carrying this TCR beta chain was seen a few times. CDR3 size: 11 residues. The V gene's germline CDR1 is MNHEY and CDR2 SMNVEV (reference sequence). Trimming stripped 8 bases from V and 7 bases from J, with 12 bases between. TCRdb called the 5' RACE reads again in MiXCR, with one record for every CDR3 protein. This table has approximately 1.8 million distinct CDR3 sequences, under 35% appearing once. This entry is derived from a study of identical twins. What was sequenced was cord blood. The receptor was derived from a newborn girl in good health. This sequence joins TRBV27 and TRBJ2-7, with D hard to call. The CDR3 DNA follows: TGTGCCAGCGGACCCCAATGGGAGCAGTACTTC. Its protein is CASGPQWEQYF.